The 18 T cell receptor beta chains below all came from one sample that was sequenced in a study of cytomegalovirus exposure and HLA in healthy donors. The PCR was carried out with 60 Vbeta primers and 13 Jbeta primers. Libraries were prepared by immunoSEQ multiplex PCR; TCRdb keeps only in-frame clonotypes and omits some of them. The sample carries 160,000 or so clones, around 80% recorded once. Sequencing input: PBMCs. The receptors come from a man in his forties in good health and CMV-seronegative.

The genes are TRBV6-6 and TRBJ1-3; D call uncertain. Germline V gene sequence: CDR1 MNHNY, CDR2 SVGAGI (reference sequence). Deletions cut 5 bases from V and 0 bases from J, with 8 bases between. The CDR3 consists of 14 residues. The CDR3 sequence: CASSDNLSGNTIYF. As DNA, the CDR3 is TGTGCCAGCAGTGACAACCTCTCTGGAAACACCATATATTTT.

The V call is TRBV20-1, the J call TRBJ2-1, with D unclear. Germline V gene lookup returns CDR1 DFQATT and CDR2 SNEGSKA (reference sequence). CDR3 length equals 11 residues. The V end was cut by 4 bases, the J end by 7 bases, with 8 bases between. The CDR3 DNA reads as TGCAGTGCTAAAGGAGAAAATGAGCAGTTCTTC. Its protein product is CSAKGENEQFF.

V usage is TRBV2 and J usage is TRBJ2-3; D gene ambiguous. Germline V gives CDR1 SNHLY, CDR2 FYNNEI. This CDR3 has 12 amino acids. The V end was cut by 6 bases, the J end by 1 base, with 5 bases between. DNA of the CDR3: TGTGCCAGCAGAGGAGGCACAGATACGCAGTATTTT. Its protein product is CASRGGTDTQYF.

This clone was counted a single time. V gene TRBV4-1 combines with J gene TRBJ1-5; D is unresolved. Trimming cost V 1 base and J 7 bases, with 8 bases left between them. Germline CDR1 and CDR2: MGHRA and YSYEKL. The CDR3 is 13 amino acids. DNA of the CDR3: TGCGCCAGCAGCCAAGTGATGGAGCAGCCCCAGCATTTT. It yields the protein CASSQVMEQPQHF.

This clone was picked up one time. The chain recombines TRBV6-1 with TRBJ2-3; 10 bases are shared with TRBD2. This CDR3 is 15 amino acids long. The germline V gene has CDR1 MNHNS and CDR2 SASEGT. V lost 2 bases, J lost 5 bases, and 4 bases stayed unmatched. CDR3 region: CASSESLAGVDTQYF. The CDR3, as DNA: TGTGCCAGCAGTGAAAGTCTAGCGGGGGTAGATACGCAGTATTTT.

This sequence joins TRBV6-6 and TRBJ2-5; no clear D. With 5 bases removed from V and 2 bases from J, the gap between germline ends came to 6 bases. The CDR3 loop spans 12 amino acids. Looked up from germline, CDR1 is MNHNY and CDR2 is SVGAGI (reference sequence). The CDR3 DNA follows: TGTGCCAGCAGTAACCTACAAGAGACCCAGTACTTC. It codes for CASSNLQETQYF.

This clone was found a few times. V gene TRBV18 combines with J gene TRBJ1-5; D is undetermined. Germline lookup yields CDR1 KGHSH and CDR2 LQKENI. V was pared by 0 bases and J by 7 bases, with 10 bases between. The CDR3 covers 14 residues. In DNA form, the CDR3 reads TGTGCCAGCTCACCACCTGGGCCTGAGCAGCCCCAGCATTTT. Residues: CASSPPGPEQPQHF.

This chain links TRBV19 with TRBJ2-7; 8 bases match TRBD1. Trimming took 5 bases from V and 5 from J; bases not matched to a gene: 20. This CDR3 region has 18 residues. Germline CDR1 and CDR2: LNHDA and SQIVND (reference sequence). Here the CDR3 reads CASSPVRGSGTGSNEQYF. CDR3 in DNA: TGTGCCAGTAGTCCCGTCAGAGGGTCCGGGACAGGTTCTAACGAGCAGTACTTC.

The chain carries TRBV2 and TRBJ1-4; 9 bases match TRBD1. CDR1 is SNHLY and CDR2 is FYNNEI in the germline V gene. The V segment lost 8 bases and the J segment 7 bases; nucleotides outside the gene matches: 8. The CDR3 has 14 amino acids. The CDR3 loop reads CASVTGGGSEKLFF. The CDR3 DNA reads as TGTGCCAGCGTCACAGGGGGCGGCAGTGAAAAACTGTTTTTT.

This clone has only one observation. The chain employs TRBV5-1 and TRBJ1-2; 9 bases are shared with TRBD1. CDR1 and CDR2 (germline): SGHRS, YFSETQ. The CDR3 totals 15 residues. V lost 0 bases, J lost 2 bases, and 2 bases stayed unmatched. CDR3 nucleotide sequence: TGCGCCAGCAGCTTGGGGGGGACAGGGAACTATGGCTACACCTTC. This translates into CASSLGGTGNYGYTF. Drawing the rest from reference TRBV5-1 and TRBJ1-2, the complete variable domain is KAGVTQTPRYLIKTRGQQVTLSCSPISGHRSVSWYQQTPGQGLQFLFEYFSETQRNKGNFPGRFSGRQFSNSRSEMNVSTLELGDSALYLCASSLGGTGNYGYTFGSGTRLTVV.

V gene TRBV29-1 combines with J gene TRBJ2-5, with D maybe TRBD2 (7 bases). CDR3 length equals 13 residues. The ends were cut back, 8 bases at V and 10 bases at J, with 23 bases in the middle. Looked up from germline, CDR1 is SQVTM and CDR2 is ANQGSEA. In DNA form, the CDR3 reads TGCAGCTTACGGACGGGGGGCGGGGGTGGCCAGTACTTC. Encoded protein: CSLRTGGGGGQYF.

The V gene is TRBV5-1, the J gene TRBJ2-7, with D perhaps matching TRBD1 (5 bases). CDR1 and CDR2 (germline): SGHRS, YFSETQ. The CDR3 loop spans 14 amino acids. The V gene lost 0 bases and the J gene lost 0 bases, with 7 bases spanning the gap. Here the CDR3 DNA reads TGCGCCAGCAGCTTGGGGGGCAACTCCTACGAGCAGTACTTC. Amino acids: CASSLGGNSYEQYF.

This clone showed up just once. The chain uses TRBV2 and TRBJ1-4, with TRBD1 identical over 7 bases. The CDR3 runs 14 residues. Trimming removed 6 bases from V and 0 bases from J; junction bases left unmatched: 1. Germline assignment: CDR1 SNHLY and CDR2 FYNNEI. The CDR3 loop reads CASRGQTTNEKLFF. The CDR3 nucleotides read TGTGCCAGCAGGGGACAGACAACTAATGAAAAACTGTTTTTT.

Only one count was recorded for this clone. V is TRBV5-1 and J is TRBJ1-2, with D tentatively TRBD1 (6 bases). The CDR3 extends over 12 amino acids. Trimming shortened V by 4 bases and J by 8 bases, and 12 bases separated the two germline ends. Germline-derived CDR1 and CDR2 are SGHRS and YFSETQ. DNA for the CDR3: TGCGCCAGCAGCATAGGGGGATTCGGCTACACCTTC. Protein product: CASSIGGFGYTF.

V usage is TRBV5-1 and J usage is TRBJ2-3; 8 bases align to TRBD1. CDR1 SGHRS and CDR2 YFSETQ come from the germline V gene. The CDR3 length is 14 residues. Unmatched junction bases numbered 8, after V lost 7 bases and J lost 4 bases. The CDR3 DNA reads as TGCGCCAGCGGCCAGGGGGCTGGGGCAGATACGCAGTATTTT. Translation: CASGQGAGADTQYF.

J is TRBJ1-1 and V is TRBV5-4; TRBD1 matches 8 bases. The CDR3 contains 15 residues. J gave up 4 bases and V 4 bases, and 9 bases lay outside the gene matches. Germline values: CDR1 SGHNT, CDR2 YYREEE (reference sequence). Here the CDR3 DNA reads TGTGCCAGCAGCGTAAAGACAGGGGAGGTCACTGAAGCTTTCTTT. Protein sequence: CASSVKTGEVTEAFF.

The V call is TRBV7-2, the J call TRBJ2-3; tentative D call: TRBD2 (6 bases). V lost 3 bases and J lost 0, with 13 bases in between. Germline V gene sequence: CDR1 SGHTA, CDR2 FQGNSA. The CDR3 sequence is 16 residues long. The CDR3 is CASSLSVSGSTDTQYF. Written as DNA, the CDR3 is TGTGCCAGCAGCTTGTCGGTGAGCGGGAGCACAGATACGCAGTATTTT.

The chain recombines TRBV2 with TRBJ2-7, with a tentative D call TRBD2 (6 bases). Per the germline V gene, CDR1 is SNHLY and CDR2 is FYNNEI. CDR3 length: 12 amino acids. V was shortened by 4 bases and J by 4 bases, with 8 bases between the two germline ends. The CDR3 bases are TGTGCCAGCAGTGCCCGGGGGTACGAGCAGTACTTC. Its translation is CASSARGYEQYF.